Detailed here is one T cell receptor (beta chain). The CDR3 extends over 16 amino acids. Germline CDR1 LGHDT, CDR2 YNNKEL (reference sequence). V gave up 5 bases and J gave up 0 bases; unmatched junction bases: 5. The repertoire was sequenced with immunoSEQ multiplex PCR; TCRdb's copy has only in-frame clones and lacks some. The sample has roughly 230,000 clones; under 90% are singletons. It was during active infection that Seattle patients were enrolled and then longitudinally followed. This entry comes from a study of blood T cell repertoires in COVID-19. Study-wide context: Sites in the United States, Italy and Spain provided acute and convalescent COVID-19 samples.

V is TRBV3-1 (or the pseudogene TRBV3-2) and J is TRBJ2-1, with 9 bases matching TRBD2. This clonotype was obtained from a woman of 80 years or more with COVID-19, enrolled during active disease. What was sequenced was peripheral blood. DNA of the CDR3: TGTGCCAGCAGCGGAGCGGGGGGCCACTCCTACAATGAGCAGTTCTTC. It is translated as CASSGAGGHSYNEQFF.